Ten or more counts support the clone carrying this TCR beta chain. Its antigen is not known. This sample was taken from a study of blood T cells in healthy people across ages. For every donor, a draw yielded around 10 milliliters of peripheral blood. Study results and limitations: Long-lived donors carried more naive CD4+ cells and greater diversity than aged donors.

The CDR3 spans 15 residues. V shed 0 bases and J shed 5 bases, with 14 bases lying between them. CDR1 LGHDT and CDR2 YNNKEL come from the germline V gene (reference sequence). Alongside a J-beta primer mix, a sample-barcoded 5' primer served in a second PCR lasting about 7 to 12 cycles. A minimum of 2.5 million CDR3-containing paired-end reads was obtained for each sample. TCRdb re-called the 5' RACE reads with MiXCR, one entry per CDR3 protein. Here the sample spans roughly 730,000 distinct CDR3 sequences, 56% being singletons. The rearrangement joins TRBV3-1 to TRBJ2-7; possible D gene TRBD2, 5 bases. Sample: blood. The sequence was collected from a man aged 35-49 years in good health. CDR3 loop: CASSQDLREGDEQYF. The CDR3, as DNA: TGTGCCAGCAGCCAAGATTTACGAGAGGGAGACGAGCAGTACTTC.